This T cell receptor (beta chain) was captured in a study of shared clonotypes between healthy human individuals. This clone has only one observation. Donors were healthy HIV-negative adults without recently reported acute infections or vaccinations. CD4+ cells yielded CD45RA+ naive and CD45RA-negative memory subsets. CDR3 length: 14 amino acids. V was trimmed by 0 bases and J by 9 bases, leaving 13 bases between them. Per germline, CDR1 SGHKS and CDR2 YYEKEE (reference sequence). The assay was carried out at the deep level. The data were produced by immunoSEQ multiplex PCR, yet TCRdb's version contains in-frame clones alone and is incomplete. The sample carries about 990,000 clones, approximately 80% recorded once.

This TCR derives from a man between 18 and 35 years old in good health. Some clones in this sample may be carry-over from other donors' samples. The sample taken for sequencing was memory CD4+ T cells from PBMCs. The subset denotes: CD45RA-negative fraction. This chain uses TRBV5-5 with TRBJ1-5; tentatively, D is TRBD1 (5 bases). The CDR3 DNA follows: TGTGCCAGCAGCTTGGGACAGATGGTTGGGCCCCAGCATTTT. Protein sequence: CASSLGQMVGPQHF.